Listed below are T cell receptor beta chains from one sample, sequenced in a study of blood T cell repertoires in COVID-19. The method was immunoSEQ multiplex PCR; TCRdb's version includes in-frame clones alone and lacks a portion of them. Of approximately 260,000 clones in the sample, about 85% are singletons; the top ten hold 6.6%. Sequenced input: PBMCs or T cells enriched from blood (not recorded which). All receptors derive from a woman aged 45-60 years who had been exposed to COVID-19. Both conserved end residues are part of each CDR3. The order of the fields is CDR3 length, D gene, V gene, clone size, J gene, CDR3 DNA, CDR3 protein. The D gene is left open where the match is weak. Size values are once, few and many counts, or a class for expanded clones, and some rows have none.

>16|TRBD1|TRBV9|once|TRBJ1-1
TGTGCCAGCAGCCCACGACAGGGCGCGGGCGCTACTGAAGCTTTCTTT
CASSPRQGAGATEAFF
>15|-|TRBV19|-|TRBJ1-5
TGTGCCAGTAGCACTACCCGGGACAACTACCAGCCCCAGCATTTT
CASSTTRDNYQPQHF
>16|-|TRBV29-1|-|TRBJ2-2
TGCAGCGTTGGCGAAAAGTCCCAGGGTGGAACCGGGGAGCTGTTTTTT
CSVGEKSQGGTGELFF
>14|-|TRBV9|-|TRBJ2-3
TGTGCCAGCAGCGCAGGAGGGTCCCCAGATACGCAGTATTTT
CASSAGGSPDTQYF
>14|-|TRBV10-2|-|TRBJ2-1
TGCGCCAGCAGTTTAGGGGAGGTCTACAATGAGCAGTTCTTC
CASSLGEVYNEQFF
>14|-|TRBV5-8|-|TRBJ1-5
TGTGCCAGCAGCCCGGGGGATTTTGCTCAGCCCCAGCATTTT
CASSPGDFAQPQHF
>14|TRBD1|TRBV7-9|-|TRBJ1-4
TGTGCCAGCAGCCCCGGGACAGCTGCTGAAAAACTGTTTTTT
CASSPGTAAEKLFF
>14|TRBD1|TRBV11-2|-|TRBJ1-6
TGTGCCAGCAGCGCGGACAGGTGGAATTCACCCCTCCACTTT
CASSADRWNSPLHF
>12|-|TRBV7-3|few|TRBJ2-3
TGTGCCAGCAGCTTCCCCGGAGATACGCAGTATTTT
CASSFPGDTQYF
>13|-|TRBV12-3/TRBV12-4|-|TRBJ2-2
TGTGCCAGCAGTTTTGAGGGATCCGGGGAGCTGTTTTTT
CASSFEGSGELFF
>15|-|TRBV7-2|-|TRBJ1-4
TGTGCCAGCAGTCCCCGACGGGGGGGTAATGAAAAACTGTTTTTT
CASSPRRGGNEKLFF
>15|-|TRBV7-3|-|TRBJ2-3
TGTGCCAGCAGCCAGAACGGGGGAGGTAGGGATACGCAGTATTTT
CASSQNGGGRDTQYF
>14|TRBD1|TRBV13|-|TRBJ1-3
TGTGCCAGCAGCTTATCGGGACAGGGGTACACCATATATTTT
CASSLSGQGYTIYF
>14|-|TRBV7-9|-|TRBJ2-3
TGTGCCAGCAGCTTGGACGGGGACACAGATACGCAGTATTTT
CASSLDGDTDTQYF
>15|TRBD1|TRBV7-6|few|TRBJ1-4
TGTGCCAGCAGCCCTACAGGGGCAACTAATGAAAAACTGTTTTTT
CASSPTGATNEKLFF
>12|-|TRBV19|-|TRBJ2-1
TGTGCCAGTAGTAATGTCAACAATGAGCAGTTCTTC
CASSNVNNEQFF
>13|TRBD2|TRBV9|-|TRBJ2-3
TGTGCCAGCAGCGTGACTAGCGCAGATACGCAGTATTTT
CASSVTSADTQYF
>14|TRBD1|TRBV19|-|TRBJ1-6
TGTGCCAGCCAAGGGACAGCCGATAATTCACCCCTCCACTTT
CASQGTADNSPLHF
>12|TRBD2|TRBV29-1|few|TRBJ2-3
TGCAGCGCTGGGACTAGCGGTTATACGCAGTATTTT
CSAGTSGYTQYF
>13|-|TRBV7-9|once|TRBJ2-1
TGTGCCAGCAGCTTAGATTCTAGCTATGAGCAGTTCTTC
CASSLDSSYEQFF
>13|-|TRBV5-1|-|TRBJ1-1
TGCGCCAGCAGCTTGAGTGGGGGCATTAGGACTTTCTTT
CASSLSGGIRTFF
>13|TRBD1|TRBV10-3|-|TRBJ2-7
TGTGCCATGGGACAGGGGGATGTCTACGAGCAGTACTTC
CAMGQGDVYEQYF
>15|TRBD1|TRBV13|once|TRBJ1-3
TGTGCCAGCAGCTTAGAGGGGGCGAGTGGAAACACCATATATTTT
CASSLEGASGNTIYF
>14|-|TRBV6-5|once|TRBJ2-1
TGTGCCAGCTCCGAGGAGTTTCGGATGGATGAGCAGTTCTTC
CASSEEFRMDEQFF
>12|-|TRBV5-4|-|TRBJ1-1
TGTGCCAGCAGCGCCAGGAACACTGAAGCTTTCTTT
CASSARNTEAFF
>13|-|TRBV12-3/TRBV12-4|-|TRBJ1-2
TGTGCCAGCAGTACCGGAGTAAGAAATGGCTACACCTTC
CASSTGVRNGYTF
>16|-|TRBV18|-|TRBJ2-2
TGTGCCAGCTCACCACTAAAAGGGACATACGACGGGGAGCTGTTTTTT
CASSPLKGTYDGELFF